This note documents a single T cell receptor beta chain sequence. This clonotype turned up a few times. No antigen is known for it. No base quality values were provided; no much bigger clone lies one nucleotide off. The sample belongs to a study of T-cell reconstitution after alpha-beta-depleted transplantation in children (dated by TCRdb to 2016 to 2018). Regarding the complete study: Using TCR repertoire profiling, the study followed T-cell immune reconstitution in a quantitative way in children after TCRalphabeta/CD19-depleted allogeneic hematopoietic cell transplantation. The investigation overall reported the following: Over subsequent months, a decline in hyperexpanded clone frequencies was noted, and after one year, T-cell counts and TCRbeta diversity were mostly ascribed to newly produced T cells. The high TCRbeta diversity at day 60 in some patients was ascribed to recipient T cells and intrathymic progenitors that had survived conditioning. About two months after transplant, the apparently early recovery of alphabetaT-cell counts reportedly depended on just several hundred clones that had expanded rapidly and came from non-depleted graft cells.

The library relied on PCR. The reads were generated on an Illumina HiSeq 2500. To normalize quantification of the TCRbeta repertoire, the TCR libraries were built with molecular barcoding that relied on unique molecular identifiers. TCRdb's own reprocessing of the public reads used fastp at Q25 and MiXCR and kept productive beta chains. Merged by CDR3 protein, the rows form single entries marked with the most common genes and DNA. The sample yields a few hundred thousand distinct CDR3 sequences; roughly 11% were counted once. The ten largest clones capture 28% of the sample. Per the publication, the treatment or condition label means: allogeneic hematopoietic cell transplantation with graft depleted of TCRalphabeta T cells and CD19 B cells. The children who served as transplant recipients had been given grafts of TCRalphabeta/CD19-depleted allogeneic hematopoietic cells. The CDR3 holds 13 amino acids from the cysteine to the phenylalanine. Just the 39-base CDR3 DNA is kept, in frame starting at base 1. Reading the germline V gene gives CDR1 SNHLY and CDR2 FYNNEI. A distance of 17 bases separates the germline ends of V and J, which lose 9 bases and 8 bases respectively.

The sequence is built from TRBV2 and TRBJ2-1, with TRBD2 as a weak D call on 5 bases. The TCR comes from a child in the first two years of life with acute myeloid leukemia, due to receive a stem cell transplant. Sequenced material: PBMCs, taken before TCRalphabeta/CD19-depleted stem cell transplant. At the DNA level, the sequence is TGTGCCAGGAGGCCCCAGCGGCTCCATGAGCAGTTCTTC. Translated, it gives CARRPQRLHEQFF.